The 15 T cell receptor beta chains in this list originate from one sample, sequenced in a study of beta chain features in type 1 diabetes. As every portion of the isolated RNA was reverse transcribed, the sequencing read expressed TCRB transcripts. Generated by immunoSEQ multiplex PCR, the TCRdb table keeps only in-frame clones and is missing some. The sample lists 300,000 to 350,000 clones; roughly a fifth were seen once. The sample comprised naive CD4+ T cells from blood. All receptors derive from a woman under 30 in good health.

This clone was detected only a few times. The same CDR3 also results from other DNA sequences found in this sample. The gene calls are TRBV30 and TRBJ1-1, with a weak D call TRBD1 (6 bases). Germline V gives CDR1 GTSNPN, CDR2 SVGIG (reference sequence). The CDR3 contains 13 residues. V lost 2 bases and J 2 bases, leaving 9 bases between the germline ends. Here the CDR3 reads CAWSQQGNTEAFF. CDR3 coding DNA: TGTGCCTGGAGTCAACAGGGAAACACTGAAGCTTTCTTT.

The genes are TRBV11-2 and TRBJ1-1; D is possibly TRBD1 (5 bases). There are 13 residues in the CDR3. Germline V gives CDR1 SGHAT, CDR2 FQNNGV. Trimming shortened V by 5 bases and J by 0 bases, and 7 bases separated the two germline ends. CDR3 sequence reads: CASSLRVNTEAFF. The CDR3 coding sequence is TGTGCCAGCAGCCTCAGGGTGAACACTGAAGCTTTCTTT.

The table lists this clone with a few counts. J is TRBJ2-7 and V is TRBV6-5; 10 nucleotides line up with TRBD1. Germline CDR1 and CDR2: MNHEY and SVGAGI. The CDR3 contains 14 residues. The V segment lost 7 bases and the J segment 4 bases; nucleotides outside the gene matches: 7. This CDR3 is CASTPRTGGYEQYF. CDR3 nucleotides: TGTGCCAGCACCCCCCGGACAGGGGGATACGAGCAGTACTTC.

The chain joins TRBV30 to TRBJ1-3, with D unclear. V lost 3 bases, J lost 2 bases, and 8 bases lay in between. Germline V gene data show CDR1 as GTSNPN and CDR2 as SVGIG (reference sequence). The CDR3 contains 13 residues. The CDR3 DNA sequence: TGTGCCTGGAGAGGAGTGACTGGAAACACCATATATTTT. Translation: CAWRGVTGNTIYF.

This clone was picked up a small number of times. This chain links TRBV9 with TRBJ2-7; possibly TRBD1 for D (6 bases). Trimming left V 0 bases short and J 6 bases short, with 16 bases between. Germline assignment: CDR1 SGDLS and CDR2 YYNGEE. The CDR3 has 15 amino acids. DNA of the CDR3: TGTGCCAGCAGCGTAGACGGACAGAGGAGGTCCGAGCAGTACTTC. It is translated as CASSVDGQRRSEQYF.

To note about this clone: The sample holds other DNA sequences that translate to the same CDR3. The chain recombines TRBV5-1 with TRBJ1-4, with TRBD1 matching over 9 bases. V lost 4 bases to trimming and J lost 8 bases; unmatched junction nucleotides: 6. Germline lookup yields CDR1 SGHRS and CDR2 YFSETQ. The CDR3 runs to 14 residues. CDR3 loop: CASSPGQGNEKLFF. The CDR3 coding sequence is TGCGCCAGCAGCCCGGGACAGGGTAACGAAAAACTGTTTTTT.

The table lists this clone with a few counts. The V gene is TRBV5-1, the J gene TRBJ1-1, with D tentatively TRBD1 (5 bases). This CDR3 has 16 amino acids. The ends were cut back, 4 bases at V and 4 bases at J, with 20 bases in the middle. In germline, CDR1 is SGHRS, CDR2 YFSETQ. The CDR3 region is CASSPSGSVTGTEAFF. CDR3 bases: TGCGCCAGCAGCCCGTCGGGTTCAGTCACAGGCACTGAAGCTTTCTTT.

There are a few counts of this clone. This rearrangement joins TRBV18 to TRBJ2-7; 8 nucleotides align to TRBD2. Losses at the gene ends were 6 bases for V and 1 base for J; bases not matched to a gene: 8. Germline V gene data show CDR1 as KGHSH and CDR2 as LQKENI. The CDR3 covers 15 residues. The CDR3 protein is CASSPQGLESYEQYF. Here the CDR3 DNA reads TGTGCCAGCTCGCCCCAGGGACTAGAGTCCTACGAGCAGTACTTC.

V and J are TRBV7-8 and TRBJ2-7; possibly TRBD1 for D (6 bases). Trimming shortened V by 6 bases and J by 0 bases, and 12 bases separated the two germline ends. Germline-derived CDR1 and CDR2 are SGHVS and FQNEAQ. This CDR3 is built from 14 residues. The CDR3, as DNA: TGTGCCAGCAGGGGGACAACGGGCTCCTACGAGCAGTACTTC. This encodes CASRGTTGSYEQYF. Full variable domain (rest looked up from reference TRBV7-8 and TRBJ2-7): GAGVSQSPRYKVAKRGQDVALRCDPISGHVSLFWYQQALGQGPEFLTYFQNEAQLDKSGLPSDRFFAERPEGSVSTLKIQRTQQEDSAVYLCASRGTTGSYEQYFGPGTRLTVT.

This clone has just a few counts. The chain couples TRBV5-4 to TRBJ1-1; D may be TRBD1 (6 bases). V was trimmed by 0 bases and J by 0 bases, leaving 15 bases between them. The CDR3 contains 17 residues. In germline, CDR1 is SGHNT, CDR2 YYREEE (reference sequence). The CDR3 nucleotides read TGTGCCAGCAGCTTGGGCGGGGGCGCATCCCTGAACACTGAAGCTTTCTTT. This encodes CASSLGGGASLNTEAFF.

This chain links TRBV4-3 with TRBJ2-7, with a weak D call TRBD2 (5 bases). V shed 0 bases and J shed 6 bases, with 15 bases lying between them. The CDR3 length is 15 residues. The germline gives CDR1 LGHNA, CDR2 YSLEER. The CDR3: CASSQDIGDRREQYF. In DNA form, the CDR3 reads TGCGCCAGCAGCCAAGATATCGGGGATCGGCGCGAGCAGTACTTC.

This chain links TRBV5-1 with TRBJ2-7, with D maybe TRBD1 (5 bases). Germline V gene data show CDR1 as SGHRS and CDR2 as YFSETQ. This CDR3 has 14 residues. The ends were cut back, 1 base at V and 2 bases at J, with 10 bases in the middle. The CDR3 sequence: CASSLLGVTYEQYF. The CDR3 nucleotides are TGCGCCAGCAGCTTGTTAGGGGTGACCTACGAGCAGTACTTC.

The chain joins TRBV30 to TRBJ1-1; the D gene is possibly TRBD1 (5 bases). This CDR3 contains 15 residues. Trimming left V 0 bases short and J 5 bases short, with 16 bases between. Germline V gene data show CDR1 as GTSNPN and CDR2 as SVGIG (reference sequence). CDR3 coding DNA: TGTGCCTGGAGTGTACTGGGGGGGAGTGGAACTGAAGCTTTCTTT. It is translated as CAWSVLGGSGTEAFF.

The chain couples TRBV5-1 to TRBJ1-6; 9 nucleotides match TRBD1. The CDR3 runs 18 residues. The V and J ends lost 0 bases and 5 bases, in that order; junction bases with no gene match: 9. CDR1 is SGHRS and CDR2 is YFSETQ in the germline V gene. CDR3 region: CASSLEKPGQGDNSPLHF. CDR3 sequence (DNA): TGCGCCAGCAGCTTGGAGAAACCGGGACAGGGCGATAATTCACCCCTCCACTTT.

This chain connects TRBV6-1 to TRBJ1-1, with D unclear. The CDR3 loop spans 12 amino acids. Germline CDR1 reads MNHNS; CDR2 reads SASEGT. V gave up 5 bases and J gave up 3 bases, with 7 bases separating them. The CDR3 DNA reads TGTGCCAGCAGTCGGTACGACACTGAAGCTTTCTTT. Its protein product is CASSRYDTEAFF.